There are a few counts of the clone carrying this T cell receptor beta chain. The data derive from a study of human T cells and chemical hapten exposure. TCRdb fed the RACE reads into MiXCR, producing one record per CDR3 protein. The sample consists of around 53,000 distinct CDR3 sequences, around 9.3% of them appearing once. The time point denotes: patch test 1, 2 weeks after DPC sensitization. This sample's treatment: therapeutic diphenylcyclopropenone sensitization with weekly scalp DPC. The source was whole blood, collected in connection with sensitization to the hapten diphenylcyclopropenone (DPC). The receptor comes from a woman between 50 and 59 years old with alopecia areata. Some clones in this sample may be carry-over from other donors' samples.

The DNA for the CDR3 is TGCAGTGCTAGAGATACCCGGGGGAACGTGGCGAACACTGAAGCTTTCTTT. It translates to CSARDTRGNVANTEAFF. The chain has TRBV20-1 and TRBJ1-1; maybe TRBD1 (5 bases). Between the trimmed V and J ends, which lost 0 bases and 1 base, there was a span of 18 bases. The CDR3 is made up of 17 amino acids. Germline V lookup: CDR1 DFQATT, CDR2 SNEGSKA (reference sequence).